A single sample gave rise to the 9 T cell receptor beta chains below, sequenced in a study of CD8 T cells in Susac syndrome. With random hexamers, reverse transcription was performed on about 0.5 to 1 ug of RNA. MiXCR was run by TCRdb on the immunoSEQ multiplex PCR reads, yielding one entry per CDR3 protein. This table holds about 190,000 distinct CDR3 sequences, roughly nine tenths found once. Input material: CD4+ T cells from PBMCs. These receptors originate from a human donor with Susac syndrome.

The CDR3 loop is CASSLAVGQGITEAFF. The CDR3 region has the DNA TGTGCCAGCAGTTTAGCCGTGGGACAGGGGATCACTGAAGCTTTCTTT. The chain carries TRBV12-3 or TRBV12-4 and TRBJ1-1; 10 nucleotides match TRBD1. This CDR3 is 16 amino acids long. The V and J ends lost 0 bases and 4 bases, in that order; junction bases with no gene match: 5.

This chain links TRBV10-3 with TRBJ1-6, with D unresolved. Trimming stripped 2 bases from V and 5 bases from J, with 10 bases between. CDR1 and CDR2 from the germline V gene are ENHRY and SYGVKD. The CDR3 loop spans 15 amino acids. In DNA, the CDR3 is TGTGCCATCAGTGAGAAAGGAGATAATAATTCACCCCTCCACTTT. It encodes CAISEKGDNNSPLHF.

J is TRBJ2-1 and V is TRBV9; TRBD2 is a possible D gene (6 bases). CDR1 and CDR2 from the germline V gene are SGDLS and YYNGEE. The CDR3 spans 20 residues. V gave up 0 bases and J gave up 0 bases, with 22 bases separating them. In nucleotides, the CDR3 is TGTGCCAGCAGCGTAGCTCTTTCTTTTAGCTCGACTAGCTCCTACAATGAGCAGTTCTTC. Protein: CASSVALSFSSTSSYNEQFF. The whole variable domain, filled in from reference TRBV9 and TRBJ2-1, reads DSGVTQTPKHLITATGQRVTLRCSPRSGDLSVYWYQQSLDQGLQFLIQYYNGEERAKGNILERFSAQQFPDLHSELNLSSLELGDSALYFCASSVALSFSSTSSYNEQFFGPGTRLTVL.

The V call is TRBV2, the J call TRBJ1-2; 7 bases are shared with TRBD1. CDR1 and CDR2 (germline): SNHLY, FYNNEI. This CDR3 has 14 amino acids. J gave up 0 bases and V 6 bases, and 4 bases lay outside the gene matches. The CDR3 DNA sequence: TGTGCCAGCAGACCGGGACAGACTAACTATGGCTACACCTTC. Translated, it gives CASRPGQTNYGYTF.

The V gene is TRBV6-1, the J gene TRBJ1-5; D is possibly TRBD1 (5 bases). The length of the CDR3 is 18 residues. Between the trimmed V and J ends, which lost 0 bases and 0 bases, there was a span of 15 bases. In germline, CDR1 is MNHNS, CDR2 SASEGT. The CDR3 spells CASSEAGQSRLSNQPQHF. In nucleotides, the CDR3 is TGTGCCAGCAGTGAAGCGGGGCAATCCAGGCTTAGCAATCAGCCCCAGCATTTT.

The chain joins TRBV27 to TRBJ2-6; weak D call: TRBD1 (5 bases). Germline-derived CDR1 and CDR2 are MNHEY and SMNVEV (reference sequence). The length of the CDR3 is 16 residues. V was clipped by 6 bases and J by 0 bases, with 12 bases between them. The chain's CDR3 is CASSGHKSSGANVLTF. The CDR3 DNA reads as TGTGCCAGCAGCGGACACAAGAGCTCTGGGGCCAACGTCCTGACTTTC.

The J gene is TRBJ2-1, the V gene TRBV7-9; D not certain. V lost 6 bases, J lost 7 bases, and 13 bases lay in between. The CDR3 is 13 residues long. Germline CDR1 reads SEHNR; CDR2 reads FQNEAQ (reference sequence). The CDR3 region is CASSLPPSNEQFF. As DNA, the CDR3 is TGTGCCAGCAGTCTACCCCCCAGTAATGAGCAGTTCTTC.

The chain is built from TRBV24-1 and TRBJ1-2; D perhaps matches TRBD1 (6 bases). Germline V gene lookup returns CDR1 KGHDR and CDR2 SFDVKD. CDR3 length equals 13 residues. V lost 4 bases to trimming and J lost 4 bases, with 9 bases between them. The DNA for the CDR3 is TGTGCCACCAGTGACGGGACATTCTATGGCTACACCTTC. Translating gives CATSDGTFYGYTF.

The chain couples TRBV21-1 to TRBJ2-1; the D call of TRBD1 is as the table states it, not checked on the DNA. TRBV21-1 is a known pseudogene. The CDR3 covers 14 residues. The chain's CDR3 is CASTGSGLGDEQFF. The CDR3 region has the DNA TGTGCCAGCACCGGGTCAGGGCTAGGGGATGAGCAGTTCTTC.